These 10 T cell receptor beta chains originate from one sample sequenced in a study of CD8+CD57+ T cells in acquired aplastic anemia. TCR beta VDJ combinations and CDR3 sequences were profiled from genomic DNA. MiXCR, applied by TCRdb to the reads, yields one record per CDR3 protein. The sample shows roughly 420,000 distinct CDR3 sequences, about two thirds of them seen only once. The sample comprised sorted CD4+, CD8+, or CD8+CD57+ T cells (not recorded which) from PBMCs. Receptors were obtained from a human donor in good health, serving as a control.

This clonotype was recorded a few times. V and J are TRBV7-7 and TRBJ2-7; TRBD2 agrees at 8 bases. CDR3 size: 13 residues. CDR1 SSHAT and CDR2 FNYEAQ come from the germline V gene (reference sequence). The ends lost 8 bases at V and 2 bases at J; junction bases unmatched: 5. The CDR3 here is CASAGGLTYEQYF. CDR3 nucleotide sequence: TGTGCCAGCGCGGGGGGTCTAACCTACGAGCAGTACTTC.

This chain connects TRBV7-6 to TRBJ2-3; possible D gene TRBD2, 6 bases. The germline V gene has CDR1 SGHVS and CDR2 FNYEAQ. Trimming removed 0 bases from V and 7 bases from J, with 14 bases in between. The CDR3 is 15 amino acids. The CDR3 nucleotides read TGTGCCAGCAGCTTAGCTATAGGAGGGGTGAATACGCAGTATTTT. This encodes CASSLAIGGVNTQYF.

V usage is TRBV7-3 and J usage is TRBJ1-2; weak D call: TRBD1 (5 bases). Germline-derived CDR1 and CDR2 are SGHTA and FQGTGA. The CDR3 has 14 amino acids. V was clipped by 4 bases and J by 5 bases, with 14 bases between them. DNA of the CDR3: TGTGCCAGCAGCTCCAGATCTGGGACGTATGGCTACACCTTC. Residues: CASSSRSGTYGYTF.

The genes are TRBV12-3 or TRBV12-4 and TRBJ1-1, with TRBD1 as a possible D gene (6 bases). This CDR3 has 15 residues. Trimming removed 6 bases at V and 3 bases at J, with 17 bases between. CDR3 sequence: CASSPQWQGYTEAFF. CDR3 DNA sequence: TGTGCCAGCAGCCCCCAGTGGCAGGGGTACACTGAAGCTTTCTTT.

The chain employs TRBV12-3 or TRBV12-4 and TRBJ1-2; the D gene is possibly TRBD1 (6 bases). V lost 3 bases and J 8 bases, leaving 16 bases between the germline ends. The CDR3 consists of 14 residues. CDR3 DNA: TGTGCCAGCAGTTTTATAGGGGGGAGGTGGGGCTACACCTTC. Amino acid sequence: CASSFIGGRWGYTF.

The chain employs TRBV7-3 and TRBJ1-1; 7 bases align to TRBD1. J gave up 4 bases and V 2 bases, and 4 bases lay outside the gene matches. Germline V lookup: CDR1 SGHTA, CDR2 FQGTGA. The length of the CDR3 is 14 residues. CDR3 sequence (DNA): TGTGCCAGCAGCTTAGGACAGGAGAGCACTGAAGCTTTCTTT. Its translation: CASSLGQESTEAFF. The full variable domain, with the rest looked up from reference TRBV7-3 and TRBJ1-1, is GAGVSQTPSNKVTEKGKYVELRCDPISGHTALYWYRQSLGQGPEFLIYFQGTGAADDSGLPNDRFFAVRPEGSVSTLKIQRTERGDSAVYLCASSLGQESTEAFFGQGTRLTVV.

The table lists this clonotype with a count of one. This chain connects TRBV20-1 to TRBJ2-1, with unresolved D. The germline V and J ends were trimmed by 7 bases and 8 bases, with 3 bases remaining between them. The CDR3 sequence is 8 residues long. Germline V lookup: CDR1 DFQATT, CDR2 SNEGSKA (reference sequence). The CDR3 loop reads CSVYEQFF. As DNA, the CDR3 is TGCAGTGTTTATGAGCAGTTCTTC.

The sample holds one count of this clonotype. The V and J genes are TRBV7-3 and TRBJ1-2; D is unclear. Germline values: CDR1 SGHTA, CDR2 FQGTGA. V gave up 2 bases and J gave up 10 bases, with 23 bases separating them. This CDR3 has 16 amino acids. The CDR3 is CASSLLEQTQTRDYTF. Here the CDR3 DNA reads TGTGCCAGCAGCTTATTGGAGCAGACACAGACTCGTGACTACACCTTC.

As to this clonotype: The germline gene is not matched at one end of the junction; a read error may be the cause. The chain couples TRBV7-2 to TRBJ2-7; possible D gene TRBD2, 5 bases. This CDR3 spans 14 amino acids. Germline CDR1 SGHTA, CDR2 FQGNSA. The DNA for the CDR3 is TGTGCCAGCAGCTTAGGGACTCGAAACTCCGAGAAGTACTTC. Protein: CASSLGTRNSEKYF.

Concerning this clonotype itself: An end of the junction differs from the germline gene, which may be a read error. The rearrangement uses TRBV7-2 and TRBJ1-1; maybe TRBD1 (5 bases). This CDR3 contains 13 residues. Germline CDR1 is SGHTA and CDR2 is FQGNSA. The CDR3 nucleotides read TGTGCCAGCAGCATGGAACAGGACCAGCCCCATCATTTT. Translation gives CASSMEQDQPHHF.